The clone carrying this T cell receptor (beta chain) has a handful of counts. No antigen is known for it. PCR was performed using 60 Vbeta and 13 Jbeta primers. The repertoire was sequenced with immunoSEQ multiplex PCR; TCRdb's copy has only in-frame clones and lacks some. The sample shows some 200,000 clones, under 80% of them seen only once. These data are taken from a study of cytomegalovirus exposure and HLA in healthy donors. Germline V gene lookup returns CDR1 LNHDA and CDR2 SQIVND (reference sequence). The V and J ends lost 2 bases and 5 bases respectively, with 16 bases between them. CDR3 length equals 16 residues. Study-wide results and caveats: Follow-up analysis later connected one missense variant in DCLRE1C with trimming of TCR beta V- and J-genes.

The V call is TRBV19, the J call TRBJ1-5; TRBD1 is a possible D gene (5 bases). The sequence was obtained from a female donor in good health and CMV-seronegative. The specimen was PBMCs. DNA for the CDR3: TGTGCCAGTAGTATAAATGGGCAGGGTTCTTATCAGCCCCAGCATTTT. It codes for CASSINGQGSYQPQHF. Filled out from reference TRBV19 and TRBJ1-5, the complete variable domain reads DGGITQSPKYLFRKEGQNVTLSCEQNLNHDAMYWYRQDPGQGLRLIYYSQIVNDFQKGDIAEGYSVSREKKESFPLTVTSAQKNPTAFYLCASSINGQGSYQPQHFGDGTRLSIL.